This T cell receptor beta chain was obtained from a study of OX40 agonist ivuxolimab in advanced cancers. About the research overall: Ivuxolimab is a fully human IgG2 antibody that activates OX40 (CD134). At doses from 0.01 to 10 mg/kg, patients were given intravenous ivuxolimab every 2 weeks. Enrollees could have had prior anti-PD-1, anti-PD-L1 or anti-CTLA-4 therapy, which 40% had received. General study findings and limits: Clones of CD4+ and CD8+ blood T cells grew by week 6 at doses of 0.1 to 3.0 mg/kg.

About this clone itself: The antigen is not known.

Clones were read by immunoSEQ multiplex PCR, and TCRdb kept only the in-frame ones, dropping some. Seen here are about 37,000 clones, about 90% observed once, and the top ten hold 15% to 20%. The origin of this receptor is an adult with an advanced solid tumor such as melanoma, head and neck, liver or kidney cancer. The material sequenced was CD4+ or CD8+ T cells sorted from blood, taken in a trial of the OX40 agonist ivuxolimab.

This CDR3 is CASSSYRQGREKLFF. DNA of the CDR3: TGTGCCAGCAGTTCATATAGGCAGGGTCGTGAAAAACTGTTTTTT. V usage is TRBV27 and J usage is TRBJ1-4; a possible D gene is TRBD1 (5 bases). The CDR3 contains 15 residues. Trimming stripped 4 bases from V and 7 bases from J, with 16 bases between. The germline V gene has CDR1 MNHEY and CDR2 SMNVEV (reference sequence).